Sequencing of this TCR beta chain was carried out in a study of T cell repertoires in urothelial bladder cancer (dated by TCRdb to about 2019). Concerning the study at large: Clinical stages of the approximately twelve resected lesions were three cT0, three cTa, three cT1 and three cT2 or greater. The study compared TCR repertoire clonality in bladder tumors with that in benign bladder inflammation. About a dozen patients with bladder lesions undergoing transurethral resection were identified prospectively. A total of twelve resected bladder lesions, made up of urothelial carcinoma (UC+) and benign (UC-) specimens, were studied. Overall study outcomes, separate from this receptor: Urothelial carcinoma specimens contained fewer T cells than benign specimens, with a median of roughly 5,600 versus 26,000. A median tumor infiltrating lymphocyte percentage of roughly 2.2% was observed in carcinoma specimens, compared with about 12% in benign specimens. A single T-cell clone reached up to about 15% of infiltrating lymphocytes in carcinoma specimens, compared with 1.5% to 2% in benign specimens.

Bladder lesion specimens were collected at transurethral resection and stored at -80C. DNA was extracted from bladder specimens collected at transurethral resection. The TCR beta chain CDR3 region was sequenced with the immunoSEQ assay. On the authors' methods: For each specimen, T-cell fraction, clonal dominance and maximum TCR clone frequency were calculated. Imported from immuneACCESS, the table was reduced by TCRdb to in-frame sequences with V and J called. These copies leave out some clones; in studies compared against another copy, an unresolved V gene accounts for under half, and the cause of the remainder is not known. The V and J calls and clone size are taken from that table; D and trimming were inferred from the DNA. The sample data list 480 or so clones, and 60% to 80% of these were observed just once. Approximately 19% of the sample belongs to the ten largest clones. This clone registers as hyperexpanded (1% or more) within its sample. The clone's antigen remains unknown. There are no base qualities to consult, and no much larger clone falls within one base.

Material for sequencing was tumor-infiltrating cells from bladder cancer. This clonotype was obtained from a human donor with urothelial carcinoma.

CDR3 sequence: CASSQVLSSYNEQFF. The bases read TGTGCCAGCAGCCAAGTGCTGAGCTCCTACAATGAGCAGTTCTTC. This sequence uses TRBV14 and TRBJ2-1; no confident D gene assignment can be made. V is pared back by 1 base and J by 0 bases, with 7 bases lying between the germline termini. The cysteine opens and the phenylalanine closes a CDR3 of 15 amino acids. The DNA shown is the 45-base CDR3, in frame from base 1. For CDR1 and CDR2, the germline V gene lists SGHDN and FVKESK.